The T cell receptor beta chain under discussion was sequenced for a study of blood T cells in healthy people across ages. The V end lost 9 bases, the J end lost 6 bases, and 17 bases lay between the germline ends. In germline, CDR1 is MNHNS, CDR2 SASEGT. The CDR3 contains 13 residues. The authors drew 7.5 to 10 milliliters of peripheral blood from each donor. With a J-beta primer mix and a sample-barcoded 5' primer, a second PCR ran 7 to 11 cycles. Each CDR3 protein is one row after TCRdb ran MiXCR on the 5' RACE reads. Of some 1.7 million distinct CDR3 sequences listed, under 30% are singletons. Sequencing input: blood. The chain is built from TRBV6-1 and TRBJ1-1, with TRBD1 as a possible D gene (5 bases). This TCR derives from a young woman in good health. The CDR3: CASKEGTWAEAFF. In DNA, the CDR3 is TGTGCCAGTAAAGAGGGGACCTGGGCTGAAGCTTTCTTT.